This T cell receptor (beta chain) came from a study of blood T cell repertoires in COVID-19. The wider study: Acute and convalescent COVID-19 samples came from the United States, Italy and Spain. T cells, B-cell-depleted T cells, or PBMCs provided the cDNA or gDNA that served as material.

The V end lost 11 bases, the J end lost 1 base, and 14 bases lay between the germline ends. This CDR3 has 13 amino acids. Germline V gene lookup returns CDR1 SNHLY and CDR2 FYNNEI. In the study's own analysis: Cell counts per sample came from amplifying reference gene primers. This table comes from immunoSEQ multiplex PCR, and its TCRdb copy is limited to in-frame clones, with some not included. The V and J calls and clone size were taken over from that table, and D and trimming were inferred from the DNA. Here the sample spans around 250,000 clones, 75% to 85% being singletons. This clone was seen once.

The chain couples TRBV2 to TRBJ1-1; possibly TRBD1 for D (6 bases). The clonotype originates from a man in his forties or fifties with active or convalescent COVID-19. The sequencing input was peripheral blood. DNA for the CDR3: TGTGCCGGCCATGGACAGCCGAACACTGAAGCTTTCTTT. Its translation: CAGHGQPNTEAFF.